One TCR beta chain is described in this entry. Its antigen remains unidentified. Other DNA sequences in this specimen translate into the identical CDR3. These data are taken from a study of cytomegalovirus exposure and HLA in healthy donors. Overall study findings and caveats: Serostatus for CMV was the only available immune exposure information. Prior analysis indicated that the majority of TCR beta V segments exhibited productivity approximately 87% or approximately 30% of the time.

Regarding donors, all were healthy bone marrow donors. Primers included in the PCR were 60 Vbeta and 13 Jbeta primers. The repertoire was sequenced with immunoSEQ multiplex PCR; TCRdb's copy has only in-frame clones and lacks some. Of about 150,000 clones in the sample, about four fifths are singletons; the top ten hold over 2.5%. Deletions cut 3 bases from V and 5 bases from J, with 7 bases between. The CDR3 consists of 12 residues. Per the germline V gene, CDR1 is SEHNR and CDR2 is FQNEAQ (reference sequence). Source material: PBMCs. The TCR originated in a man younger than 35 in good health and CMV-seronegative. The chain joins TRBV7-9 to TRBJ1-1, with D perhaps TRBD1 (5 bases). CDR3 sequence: CASSFTGTEAFF. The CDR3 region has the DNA TGTGCCAGCAGCTTCACAGGTACTGAAGCTTTCTTT.